This T cell receptor beta chain came from a study of T cell responses to AZD1222 COVID-19 vaccine (dated by TCRdb to the early 2020s). Broadly, across the study: TCR sequencing covered some 240 trial participants: 200 to 210 given two doses of AZD1222 and 26 given two doses of MenACWY control vaccine. Trial participants were enrolled by age into subgroups of 18-55, 56-69 and 70-plus years, and about 150, 27 and 61 TCR-sequenced participants, respectively, were included in these subgroups.

General conclusions and limits of the study: After two AZD1222 doses, spike-specific TCR breadth and depth were significantly higher than at day 0 and than in MenACWY recipients. Participants were mostly white British and included more females than males, and it was suggested by the authors that clonal diversity may have been underestimated. Reportedly, almost half of the unique spike-specific TCRs recognized epitopes lying outside the regions that are mutated in the B.1.351 and B.1.1.7 variants. The whole spike protein was spanned by vaccine-associated CD4 TCRs, and dominant responses were seen in regions 160-218 and 743-854. The 56-69-year group was small, and its depth increase did not reach significance, likely because of low power. Conclusions about previously exposed vaccinees are limited because only five to seven AZD1222 recipients were SARS-CoV-2 seropositive at baseline. Because no day 14 peak-response samples were available, the repertoires could be characterized only after the peak T cell response.

From the germline V gene, CDR1 is ENHRY and CDR2 is SYGVKD. Trimming takes 3 bases off V and 4 bases off J; junction bases not matched to a gene: 1. Spanning cysteine to phenylalanine, the CDR3 consists of 13 amino acids. Left in the record is the CDR3 DNA by itself, 39 bases read in frame from the first base. The sample's time point, from its label and the paper: about 28 days (+/-7) after the second vaccine dose. AZD1222 recipients given second doses at about 4 weeks or at about 12 weeks were pooled, since spike-specific TCR depth and breadth were not found to differ between the two schedules. Samples from vaccinated people were obtained from the UK trials COV001 and COV002, which included a single-blind randomized controlled phase 2/3 trial of AZD1222 (ChAdOx1 nCoV-19) in healthy adults. For TCRbeta chain sequencing, PBMC samples were collected from trial participants at day 0 and at day 28 after the second dose.

The CDR3 regions of human TCRbeta chains were analyzed by immunosequencing. The paper's processing steps were these. Repertoire TCRs were checked for matches against a reference library of SARS-CoV-2-specific TCRs that had been generated using the MIRA antigen-specificity platform. Breadth meant the fraction of unique TCRs that were SARS-CoV-2-associated, whereas depth meant the fraction of total T cells that were SARS-CoV-2-associated. Using the MIRA data, every spike-specific TCR was mapped to the spike region that the TCR reacted to and assigned to either a CD4 or a CD8 class. Log10-transformed breadth and depth values were compared by one-way ANOVA with Sidak's multiple comparisons tests. In TCRdb, the immuneACCESS table is reduced to in-frame sequences with V and J assigned. These tables do not hold every clone; where another copy was compared, an unresolved V gene accounts for under half, and the others remain unexplained. V, J and clone size were drawn from that table, and D and trimming were deduced from the DNA. Within this sample are over 100,000 clones, with roughly 88% of them counted one time only. About 1.1% of the sample goes to the ten largest clones.

As to this clone: The target of this receptor is not known. Per-base qualities were not stored, and no clone one base away is much larger.

The receptor's source is an adult who received the AZD1222 COVID-19 vaccine. The chain couples TRBV10-3 to TRBJ2-5, with 8 middle bases fitting TRBD2. The input for sequencing was peripheral blood, taken 28 days after the second AZD1222 dose. The CDR3: CAISEAGVETQYF. The DNA is as follows: TGTGCCATCAGTGAAGCGGGGGTAGAGACCCAGTACTTC.